Below, 7 T cell receptor beta chains from the same sample are listed, as sequenced in a study of cytomegalovirus exposure and HLA in healthy donors. PCR used 60 Vbeta primers and 13 Jbeta primers. Here immunoSEQ multiplex PCR was the method, and the copy in TCRdb shows in-frame clones only, minus some. The table lists some 160,000 clones, approximately 78% of them singletons. The sequencing sample was made of PBMCs. The source is a male donor in good health and CMV-seropositive.

This clone was seen once. This chain joins TRBV10-3 and TRBJ2-1; D gene unclear. This CDR3 spans 14 amino acids. Deletions cut 5 bases from V and 4 bases from J, with 12 bases between. From germline, CDR1 is ENHRY and CDR2 SYGVKD. Written as DNA, the CDR3 is TGTGCCATCAGTAGTCAGGCATCTTACAATGAGCAGTTCTTC. This gives the protein CAISSQASYNEQFF.

The J gene is TRBJ1-1, the V gene TRBV5-1, with 10 positions matching TRBD1. The CDR3 consists of 16 residues. Germline V gene sequence: CDR1 SGHRS, CDR2 YFSETQ. Trimming took 4 bases from V and 0 from J; bases not matched to a gene: 6. The CDR3 loop is CASSLDRGSMNTEAFF. CDR3 bases: TGCGCCAGCAGCCTGGACAGGGGGTCCATGAACACTGAAGCTTTCTTT.

The rearrangement uses TRBV5-8 and TRBJ1-1; possibly TRBD1 for D (5 bases). The germline V gene has CDR1 SGHTS and CDR2 YDEGEE. V lost 3 bases and J 3 bases, leaving 12 bases between the germline ends. The CDR3 has 14 residues. The CDR3 spells CASSWGWRDTEAFF. CDR3 coding DNA: TGTGCCAGCAGCTGGGGCTGGAGGGACACTGAAGCTTTCTTT.

The chain carries TRBV9 and TRBJ2-1; TRBD2 matches 11 bases. V lost 0 bases, J lost 0 bases, and 5 bases stayed unmatched. The germline CDR1 and CDR2 sequences are SGDLS and YYNGEE. This CDR3 region has 18 residues. The CDR3 DNA is TGTGCCAGCAGCGTAGTCGGGCTAGCGGGAGGCTCCTACAATGAGCAGTTCTTC. Amino acid sequence: CASSVVGLAGGSYNEQFF.

The chain couples TRBV2 to TRBJ1-4; the match to TRBD1 covers 8 bases. The J segment lost 8 bases and the V segment lost 11 bases, leaving 10 bases of the junction unmatched. Germline V gene data show CDR1 as SNHLY and CDR2 as FYNNEI. This CDR3 contains 13 residues. The CDR3 reads CALLRTGNEKLFF. CDR3 coding DNA: TGTGCCCTTCTTCGGACAGGGAACGAAAAACTGTTTTTT.

This chain connects TRBV29-1 to TRBJ2-7; 8 bases fit TRBD2. The germline gives CDR1 SQVTM, CDR2 ANQGSEA. Trimming removed 4 bases from V and 0 bases from J; junction bases left unmatched: 5. The CDR3 contains 14 residues. CDR3 sequence (DNA): TGCAGCGTTGGGGAGCGGGGGTACTCCTACGAGCAGTACTTC. Its translation: CSVGERGYSYEQYF.

This chain joins TRBV11-3 and TRBJ2-1, with 9 bases fitting TRBD1. The V gene's germline CDR1 is SGHNT and CDR2 YENEEA. The CDR3 runs 14 residues. The V segment lost 5 bases and the J segment 10 bases; nucleotides outside the gene matches: 9. DNA for the CDR3: TGTGCCAGCAGCCTGACAGGGGGTGTGGGCGAGCAGTTCTTC. This translates into CASSLTGGVGEQFF. Together with reference TRBV11-3 and TRBJ2-1, the CDR3 gives the full variable domain: EAGVVQSPRYKIIEKKQPVAFWCNPISGHNTLYWYLQNLGQGPELLIRYENEEAVDDSQLPKDRFSAERLKGVDSTLKIQPAELGDSAVYLCASSLTGGVGEQFFGPGTRLTVL.